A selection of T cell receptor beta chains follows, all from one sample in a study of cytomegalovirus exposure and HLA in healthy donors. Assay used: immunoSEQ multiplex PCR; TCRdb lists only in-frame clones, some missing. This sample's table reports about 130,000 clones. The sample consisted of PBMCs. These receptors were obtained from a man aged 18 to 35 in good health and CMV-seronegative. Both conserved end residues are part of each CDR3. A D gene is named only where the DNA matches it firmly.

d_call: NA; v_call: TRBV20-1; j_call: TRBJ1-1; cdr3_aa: CSAQQPSEAFF; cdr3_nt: TGCAGTGCTCAACAGCCCTCTGAAGCTTTCTTT
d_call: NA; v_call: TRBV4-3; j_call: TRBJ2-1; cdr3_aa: CASSQEAGIQQYEQFF; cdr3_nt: TGCGCCAGCAGCCAAGAAGCAGGGATTCAGCAATATGAGCAGTTCTTC
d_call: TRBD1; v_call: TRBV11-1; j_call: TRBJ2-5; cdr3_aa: CASSLAGTGEETQYF; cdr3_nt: TGTGCCAGCAGCTTAGCTGGGACAGGGGAAGAGACCCAGTACTTC
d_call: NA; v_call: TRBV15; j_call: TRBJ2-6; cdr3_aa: CATSRVRQSSGANVLTF; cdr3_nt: TGTGCCACCAGCAGGGTAAGACAGAGCTCTGGGGCCAACGTCCTGACTTTC
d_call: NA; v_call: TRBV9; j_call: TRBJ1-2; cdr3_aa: CASSVRDSGYTF; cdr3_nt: TGTGCCAGCAGCGTACGAGACAGTGGCTACACCTTC
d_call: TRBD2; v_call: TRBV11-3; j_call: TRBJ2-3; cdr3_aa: CASSASPTSGRGRTQYF; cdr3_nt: TGTGCCAGCAGCGCCTCCCCCACTAGCGGGAGGGGTCGGACGCAGTATTTT
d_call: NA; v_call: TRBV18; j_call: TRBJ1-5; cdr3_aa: CASSPSGDRYNQPQHF; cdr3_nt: TGTGCCAGCTCGCCTAGCGGTGACAGGTACAATCAGCCCCAGCATTTT
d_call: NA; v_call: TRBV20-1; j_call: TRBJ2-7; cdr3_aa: CSIRDTYEQYF; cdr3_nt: TGCAGTATCCGGGACACCTACGAGCAGTACTTC
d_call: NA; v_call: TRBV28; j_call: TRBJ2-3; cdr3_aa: CASSFVDTQYF; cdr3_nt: TGTGCCAGCAGTTTCGTAGATACGCAGTATTTT
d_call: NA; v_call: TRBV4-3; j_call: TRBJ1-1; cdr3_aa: CASSLSGGNTEAFF; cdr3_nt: TGCGCCAGCAGCCTCTCGGGGGGCAACACTGAAGCTTTCTTT
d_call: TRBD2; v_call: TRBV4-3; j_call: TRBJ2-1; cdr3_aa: CASSQDRVSGSGDEQFF; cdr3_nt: TGCGCCAGCAGCCAAGATCGTGTTAGCGGGAGCGGGGATGAGCAGTTCTTC
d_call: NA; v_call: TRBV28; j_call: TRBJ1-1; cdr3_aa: CASSLSENTEAFF; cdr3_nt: TGTGCCAGCAGTTTGTCAGAGAACACTGAAGCTTTCTTT
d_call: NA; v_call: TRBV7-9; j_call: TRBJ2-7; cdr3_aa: CASSLVLGQSYEQYF; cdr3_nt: TGTGCCAGCAGCTTAGTTCTGGGGCAGTCCTACGAGCAGTACTTC
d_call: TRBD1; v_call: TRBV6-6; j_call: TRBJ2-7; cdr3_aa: CASGGQGAEEQYF; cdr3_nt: TGTGCCAGCGGGGGACAGGGGGCGGAGGAGCAGTACTTC
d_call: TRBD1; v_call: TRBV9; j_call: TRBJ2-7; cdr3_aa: CASSPRTGREQYF; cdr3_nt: TGTGCCAGCAGCCCACGGACAGGGAGGGAGCAGTACTTC
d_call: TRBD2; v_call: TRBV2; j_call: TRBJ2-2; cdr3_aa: CASSPLTSGTGELFF; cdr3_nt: TGTGCCAGCAGTCCTTTGACTAGCGGCACCGGGGAGCTGTTTTTT
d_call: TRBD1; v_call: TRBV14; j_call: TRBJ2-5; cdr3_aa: CASSPRLTGETQYF; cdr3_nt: TGTGCCAGCAGCCCACGACTGACAGGGGAGACCCAGTACTTC
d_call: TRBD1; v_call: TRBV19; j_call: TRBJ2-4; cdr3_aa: CASSGTGAAKNIQYF; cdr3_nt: TGTGCCAGTAGTGGTACAGGGGCCGCCAAAAACATTCAGTACTTC
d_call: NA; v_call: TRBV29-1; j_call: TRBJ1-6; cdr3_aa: CSVRTPNSPLHF; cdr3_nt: TGCAGCGTCCGGACACCCAATTCACCCCTCCACTTT
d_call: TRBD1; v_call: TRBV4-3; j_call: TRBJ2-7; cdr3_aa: CASSPRGGPYEQYF; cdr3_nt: TGCGCCAGCAGCCCCCGAGGGGGCCCCTACGAGCAGTACTTC
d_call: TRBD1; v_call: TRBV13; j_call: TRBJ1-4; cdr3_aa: CASSLYRRDRGRGRNEKLFF; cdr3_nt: TGTGCCAGCAGCTTATACCGTCGGGACAGGGGGCGCGGGCGAAATGAAAAACTGTTTTTT
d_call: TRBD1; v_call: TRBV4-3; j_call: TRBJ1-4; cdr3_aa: CASSQGDRDNEKLFF; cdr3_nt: TGCGCCAGCAGCCAAGGGGACAGGGATAATGAAAAACTGTTTTTT
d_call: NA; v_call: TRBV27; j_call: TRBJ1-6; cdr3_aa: CASSFVRNSPLHF; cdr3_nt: TGTGCCAGCAGTTTTGTCAGGAATTCACCCCTCCACTTT
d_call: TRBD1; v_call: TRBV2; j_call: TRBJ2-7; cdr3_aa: CARRTGQGEQYF; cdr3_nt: TGTGCCAGGCGGACAGGGCAGGGCGAGCAGTACTTC
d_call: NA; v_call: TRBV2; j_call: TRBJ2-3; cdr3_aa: CASKEFGTPGTDTQYF; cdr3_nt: TGTGCCAGCAAAGAGTTTGGTACTCCGGGCACAGATACGCAGTATTTT
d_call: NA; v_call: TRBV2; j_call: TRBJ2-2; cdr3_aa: CASKTSTGELFF; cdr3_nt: TGTGCCAGCAAAACTAGCACCGGGGAGCTGTTTTTT
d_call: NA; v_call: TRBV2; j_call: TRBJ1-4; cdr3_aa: CASSGTPDSANEKLFF; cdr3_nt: TGTGCCAGCAGTGGGACCCCGGACAGTGCTAATGAAAAACTGTTTTTT
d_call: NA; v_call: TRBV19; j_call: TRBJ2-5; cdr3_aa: CASSRALEETQYF; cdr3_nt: TGTGCCAGTAGTAGAGCTTTGGAAGAGACCCAGTACTTC
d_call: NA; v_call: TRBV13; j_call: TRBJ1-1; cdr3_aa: CASSSSGPLIFNTEAFF; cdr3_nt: TGTGCCAGCAGCTCCTCAGGGCCTTTGATATTTAACACTGAAGCTTTCTTT
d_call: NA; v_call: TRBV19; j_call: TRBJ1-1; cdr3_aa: CASRVPRTEAFF; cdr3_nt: TGTGCCAGCAGAGTACCGAGGACTGAAGCTTTCTTT